These T cell receptor beta chains were read from a single sample in a study of response to subunit inactivated influenza vaccine. One entry per CDR3 protein, called by TCRdb with MiXCR from the RT-PCR reads. Among approximately 530,000 distinct CDR3 sequences listed, 13% were seen once. The sequences come from PBMCs from blood, collected roughly 46 days after vaccination. These TCRs come from a man aged 45-65 years who received an inactivated influenza vaccine. CDR3s include the opening cysteine and the closing phenylalanine or tryptophan. A D gene is named only where the DNA matches it firmly. Clone size, where shown, is once, few, many, or a class for clones that have expanded.

>TRBV11-1|TRBJ2-2|few|.
CASSSEWGREANTGELFF
TGTGCCAGCAGCTCAGAATGGGGCAGGGAAGCGAACACCGGGGAGCTGTTTTTT
>TRBV12-3/TRBV12-4|TRBJ2-1|.|TRBD2
CASSPHSGGALNEQFF
TGTGCCAGCAGTCCTCATAGCGGGGGGGCTCTCAATGAGCAGTTCTTC
>TRBV12-3/TRBV12-4|TRBJ2-5|few|.
CASSLQGRNQETQYF
TGTGCCAGCAGCTTACAGGGAAGGAACCAAGAGACCCAGTACTTC
>TRBV11-2|TRBJ2-7|.|TRBD1
CASSHAQDRQTYEQYF
TGTGCCAGCAGCCACGCGCAGGACAGGCAGACCTACGAGCAGTACTTC
>TRBV10-1|TRBJ2-2|many|TRBD1
CASKQGLDTGELFF
TGCGCCAGCAAACAGGGGCTGGACACCGGGGAGCTGTTTTTT
>TRBV5-6|TRBJ2-7|few|TRBD1
CASSGTGTGYYEQYF
TGTGCCAGCAGCGGAACCGGGACAGGCTACTACGAGCAGTACTTC
>TRBV4-2|TRBJ2-1|few|TRBD1
CASSQEVEGGRNEQFF
TGTGCCAGCAGCCAAGAAGTAGAAGGGGGCAGGAATGAGCAGTTCTTC
>TRBV4-3|TRBJ2-5|.|TRBD2
CASSQPGGGRRVGTQYF
TGCGCCAGCAGCCAACCCGGCGGGGGGAGAAGGGTCGGAACCCAGTACTTC
>TRBV4-3|TRBJ2-2|.|.
CASSQEAGPDTGELFF
TGCGCCAGCAGCCAAGAGGCAGGGCCAGACACCGGGGAGCTGTTTTTT
>TRBV6-5|TRBJ2-3|few|.
CASSYEGSGDTQYF
TGTGCCAGCAGTTACGAGGGGTCGGGAGATACGCAGTATTTT
>TRBV6-2/TRBV6-3|TRBJ2-7|few|.
CASGLDVTYEQYF
TGTGCCAGCGGGTTGGACGTTACCTACGAGCAGTACTTC
>TRBV24-1|TRBJ2-7|few|.
CATRREAAVQYF
TGTGCCACCAGGAGGGAGGCAGCGGTGCAGTACTTC
>TRBV5-5|TRBJ1-5|.|.
CASSLLPGRVQGNQPQHF
TGTGCCAGCAGCTTGCTCCCAGGCCGGGTTCAGGGCAATCAGCCCCAGCATTTT
>TRBV7-2|TRBJ2-3|.|.
CASSFVSGGTDTQYF
TGTGCCAGCAGCTTCGTGTCGGGGGGCACAGATACGCAGTATTTT
>TRBV12-3/TRBV12-4|TRBJ2-4|.|.
CASRRGDLAKNIQYF
TGTGCCAGCAGGAGGGGAGACCTAGCCAAAAACATTCAGTACTTC
>TRBV6-5|TRBJ1-2|.|TRBD1
CASSYPINRGQYYGYTF
TGTGCCAGCAGTTACCCAATTAACAGGGGGCAGTACTATGGCTACACCTTC
>TRBV28|TRBJ2-5|.|TRBD1
CASSSSGTGAGETQYF
TGTGCCAGCAGTTCCTCCGGGACAGGGGCCGGGGAGACCCAGTACTTC
>TRBV10-3|TRBJ2-1|few|.
CAISDLTGNEQFF
TGTGCCATCAGTGATCTGACAGGTAATGAGCAGTTCTTC
>TRBV28|TRBJ2-7|.|TRBD2
CASSFFSLAGPYEQYF
TGTGCCAGCAGTTTTTTCTCACTAGCGGGTCCCTACGAGCAGTACTTC
>TRBV9|TRBJ2-1|.|TRBD2
CASSARLASSEQFF
TGTGCCAGCAGCGCCCGACTAGCCTCTAGTGAGCAGTTCTTC
>TRBV24-1|TRBJ2-2|.|TRBD1
CATSRQGAAGELFF
TGTGCCACCAGCAGACAGGGGGCCGCCGGGGAGCTGTTTTTT
>TRBV4-3|TRBJ2-6|.|.
CASSQDVTNVLTF
TGCGCCAGCAGCCAAGATGTGACCAACGTCCTGACTTTC
>TRBV6-2/TRBV6-3|TRBJ2-3|many|TRBD2
CASRRTKTGTSGTDTQYF
TGTGCCAGCAGACGAACCAAGACCGGGACTAGCGGGACAGATACGCAGTATTTT
>TRBV3-1|TRBJ2-1|.|TRBD1
CALCSTGGLVSWASDEQFF
TGTGCCCTCTGTTCGACAGGGGGCCTGGTCTCGTGGGCGTCCGATGAGCAGTTCTTC
>TRBV7-2|TRBJ1-1|.|TRBD1
CASSLDRGDKAGKAFF
TGTGCCAGCAGCTTAGACAGGGGCGATAAGGCGGGGAAAGCTTTCTTT
>TRBV18|TRBJ2-1|many|.
CASSPLLVGTYNEQFF
TGTGCCAGCTCACCACTCCTAGTAGGGACCTACAATGAGCAGTTCTTC
>TRBV7-3|TRBJ2-5|few|.
CASSLGKGRNQETQYF
TGTGCCAGCAGCTTAGGAAAGGGACGGAACCAAGAGACCCAGTACTTC
>TRBV7-9|TRBJ2-5|.|.
CASSPWLRAGETQYF
TGTGCCAGCAGCCCCTGGCTTAGGGCAGGGGAGACCCAGTACTTC
>TRBV6-2/TRBV6-3|TRBJ1-5|.|.
CASSRTSSLGNQPQHF
TGTGCCAGCAGTCGGACAAGCTCTCTTGGCAATCAGCCCCAGCATTTT
>TRBV5-6|TRBJ2-3|many|TRBD1
CASSADRGGDTQYF
TGTGCCAGCAGCGCAGACAGGGGGGGAGATACGCAGTATTTT
>TRBV2|TRBJ2-5|few|.
CASSENGAQETQYF
TGTGCCAGCAGTGAGAACGGGGCCCAAGAGACCCAGTACTTC
>TRBV4-3|TRBJ2-7|.|.
CASSQDPGKNEQYF
TGCGCCAGCAGCCAAGATCCGGGGAAGAACGAGCAGTACTTC
>TRBV2|TRBJ2-5|many|.
CASSGNGRQETQYF
TGTGCCAGCAGTGGTAACGGCCGCCAAGAGACCCAGTACTTC
>TRBV7-2|TRBJ2-3|.|TRBD2
CASSVTSGMSTDTQYF
TGTGCCAGCAGCGTGACTAGCGGGATGAGCACAGATACGCAGTATTTT
>TRBV10-3|TRBJ2-3|.|TRBD2
CAISQMGLAALRDTQYF
TGTGCCATCAGCCAGATGGGACTAGCGGCCCTTCGAGATACGCAGTATTTT
>TRBV7-2|TRBJ1-6|few|.
CASSLYSLFNSPLHF
TGTGCCAGCAGCTTGTACAGTCTTTTTAATTCACCCCTCCACTTT
>TRBV5-5|TRBJ2-7|.|.
CASRRLGRYEQYF
TGTGCCAGCAGACGGCTGGGCCGGTACGAGCAGTACTTC
>TRBV7-6|TRBJ2-7|few|.
CASSLSRGFEQYF
TGTGCCAGCAGCCTTTCCAGGGGTTTCGAGCAGTACTTC
>TRBV18|TRBJ1-2|many|.
CASSTTGLNNYGYTF
TGTGCCAGCTCAACCACAGGGCTCAATAACTATGGCTACACCTTC
>TRBV11-1|TRBJ2-4|.|.
CASSLFRSPRNIQYF
TGTGCCAGCAGCTTATTCAGGTCCCCACGGAACATTCAGTACTTC
>TRBV5-4|TRBJ2-2|few|TRBD2
CASTLGLAGTGELFF
TGTGCCAGCACCCTAGGGCTAGCGGGCACCGGGGAGCTGTTTTTT
>TRBV7-9|TRBJ2-7|.|.
CASSSPPGTYEQYF
TGTGCCAGCAGCTCCCCCCCAGGGACCTACGAGCAGTACTTC
>TRBV4-3|TRBJ1-1|.|TRBD1
CASSQFQGAPEAFF
TGCGCCAGCAGCCAATTCCAGGGGGCCCCTGAAGCTTTCTTT
>TRBV11-2|TRBJ2-1|many|.
CASSLAQGGGEQFF
TGTGCCAGCAGCTTAGCCCAAGGAGGGGGTGAGCAGTTCTTC
>TRBV20-1|TRBJ2-7|.|.
CSARTNSDSYEQYF
TGCAGTGCTAGAACTAACAGTGACTCCTACGAGCAGTACTTC
>TRBV24-1|TRBJ1-1|.|.
CATRGQLNTEAFF
TGTGCCACCAGAGGACAGCTTAACACTGAAGCTTTCTTT
>TRBV7-3|TRBJ2-5|.|.
CASSLSRPSTQYF
TGTGCCAGCAGCTTATCGCGTCCCTCGACCCAGTACTTC
>TRBV12-3/TRBV12-4|TRBJ2-5|few|.
CASSLPGVETQYF
TGTGCCAGCAGTTTACCAGGGGTGGAGACCCAGTACTTC